This paragraph covers one TCR beta chain sequence. The CDR3 sequence is 14 residues long. V lost 5 bases to trimming and J lost 6 bases; unmatched junction nucleotides: 6. The germline gives CDR1 MNHNY, CDR2 SVGAGI (reference sequence). Here immunoSEQ multiplex PCR was the method, and the copy in TCRdb shows in-frame clones only, minus some. The sample has some 50,000 clones; roughly 82% are singletons. These data belong to a study of blood T cell repertoires in COVID-19. Sequencing was carried out using peripheral blood. This sequence joins TRBV6-6 and TRBJ1-5; TRBD1 matches at 8 bases. This TCR came from a human donor in a cohort sampled during active COVID-19. CDR3 DNA sequence: TGTGCCAGCAGTGCTCAGGGGGCGTTTCAGCCCCAGCATTTT. This translates into CASSAQGAFQPQHF.